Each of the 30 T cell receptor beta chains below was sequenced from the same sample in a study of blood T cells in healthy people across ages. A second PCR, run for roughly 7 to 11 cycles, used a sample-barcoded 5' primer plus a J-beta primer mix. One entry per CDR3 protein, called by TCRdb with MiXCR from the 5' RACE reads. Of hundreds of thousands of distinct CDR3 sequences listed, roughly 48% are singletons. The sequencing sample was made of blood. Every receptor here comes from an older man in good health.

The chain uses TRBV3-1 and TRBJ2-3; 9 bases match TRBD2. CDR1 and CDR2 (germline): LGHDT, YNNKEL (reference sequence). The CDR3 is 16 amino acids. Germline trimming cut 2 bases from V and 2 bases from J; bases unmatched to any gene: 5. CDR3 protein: CASSQRLAVNTDTQYF. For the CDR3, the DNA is TGTGCCAGCAGCCAACGACTAGCGGTGAACACAGATACGCAGTATTTT.

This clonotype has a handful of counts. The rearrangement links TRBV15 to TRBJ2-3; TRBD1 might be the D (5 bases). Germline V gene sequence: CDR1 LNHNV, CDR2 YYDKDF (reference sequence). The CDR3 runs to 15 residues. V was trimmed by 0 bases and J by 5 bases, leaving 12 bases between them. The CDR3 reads CATSRDARAEDTQYF. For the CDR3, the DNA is TGTGCCACCAGCAGAGATGCCAGGGCCGAAGATACGCAGTATTTT.

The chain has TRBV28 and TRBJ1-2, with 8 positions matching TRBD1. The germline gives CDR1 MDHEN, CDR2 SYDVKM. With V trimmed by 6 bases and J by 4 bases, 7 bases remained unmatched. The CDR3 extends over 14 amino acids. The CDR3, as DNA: TGTGCCAGCAGGGCGACAGGGGAGCCCTATGGCTACACCTTC. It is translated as CASRATGEPYGYTF.

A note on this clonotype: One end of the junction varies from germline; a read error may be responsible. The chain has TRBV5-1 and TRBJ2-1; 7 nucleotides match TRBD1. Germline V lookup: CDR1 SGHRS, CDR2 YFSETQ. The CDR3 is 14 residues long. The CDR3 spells CASSAQQGNNEQVF. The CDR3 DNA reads TGCGCCAGCAGCGCCCAACAGGGGAACAATGAGCAGGTCTTC.

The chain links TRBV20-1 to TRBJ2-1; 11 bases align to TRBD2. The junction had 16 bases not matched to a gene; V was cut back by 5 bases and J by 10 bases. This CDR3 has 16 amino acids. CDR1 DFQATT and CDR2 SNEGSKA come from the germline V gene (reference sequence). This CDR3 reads CSARGGGTSGGSEQFF. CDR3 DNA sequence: TGCAGTGCTCGCGGCGGGGGGACTAGCGGAGGATCGGAGCAGTTCTTC.

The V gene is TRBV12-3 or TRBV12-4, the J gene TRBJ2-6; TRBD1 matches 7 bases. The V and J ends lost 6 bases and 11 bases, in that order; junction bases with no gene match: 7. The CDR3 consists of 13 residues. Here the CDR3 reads CASRTGNHDVLTF. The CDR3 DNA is TGTGCCAGCAGGACAGGGAATCATGACGTCCTGACTTTC.

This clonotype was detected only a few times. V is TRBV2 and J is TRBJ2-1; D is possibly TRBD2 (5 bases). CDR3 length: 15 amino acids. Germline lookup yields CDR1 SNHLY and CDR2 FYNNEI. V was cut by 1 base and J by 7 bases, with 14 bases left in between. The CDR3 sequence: CASSEEAGVVNEQFF. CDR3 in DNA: TGTGCCAGCAGTGAAGAGGCGGGTGTGGTTAATGAGCAGTTCTTC. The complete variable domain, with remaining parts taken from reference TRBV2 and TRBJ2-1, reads EPEVTQTPSHQVTQMGQEVILRCVPISNHLYFYWYRQILGQKVEFLVSFYNNEISEKSEIFDDQFSVERPDGSNFTLKIRSTKLEDSAMYFCASSEEAGVVNEQFFGPGTRLTVL.

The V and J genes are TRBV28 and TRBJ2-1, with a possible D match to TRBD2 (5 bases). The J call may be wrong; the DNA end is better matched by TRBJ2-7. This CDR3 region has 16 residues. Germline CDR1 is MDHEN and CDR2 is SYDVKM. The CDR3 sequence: CASSFLGKGPVYEQYF. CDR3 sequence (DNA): TGTGCCAGCAGTTTTCTCGGGAAAGGACCTGTCTACGAGCAGTACTTC.

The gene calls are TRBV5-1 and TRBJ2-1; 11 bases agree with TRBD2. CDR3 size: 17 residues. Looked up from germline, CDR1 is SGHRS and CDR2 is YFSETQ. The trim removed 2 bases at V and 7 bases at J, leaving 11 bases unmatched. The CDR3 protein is CASSFLLAGATGNEQFF. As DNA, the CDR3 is TGCGCCAGCAGCTTCCTACTAGCGGGAGCCACGGGGAATGAGCAGTTCTTC.

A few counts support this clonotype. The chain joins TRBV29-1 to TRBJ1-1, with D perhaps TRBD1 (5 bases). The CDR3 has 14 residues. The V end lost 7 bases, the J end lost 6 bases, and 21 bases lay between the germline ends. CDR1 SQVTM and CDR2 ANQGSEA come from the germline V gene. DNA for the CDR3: TGCAGCGCTACCAATAGGGGACGGGGACCTGAAGCTTTCTTT. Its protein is CSATNRGRGPEAFF.

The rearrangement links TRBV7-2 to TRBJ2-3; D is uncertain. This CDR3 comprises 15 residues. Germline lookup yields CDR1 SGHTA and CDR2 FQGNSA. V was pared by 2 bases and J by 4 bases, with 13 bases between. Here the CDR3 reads CASSLLGQLADTQYF. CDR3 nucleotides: TGTGCCAGCAGCTTACTGGGCCAGCTGGCAGATACGCAGTATTTT.

In DNA, the CDR3 is TGTGCCAGCAGCTTCGGGCTAGCGGGACCCTACAATGAGCAGTACTTC. It is translated as CASSFGLAGPYNEQYF. The V gene is TRBV7-2, the J gene TRBJ2-7, with 9 bases that match TRBD2. Trimming cost V 3 bases and J 7 bases; bases outside gene matches: 13. CDR3 length: 16 residues. Germline V gene lookup returns CDR1 SGHTA and CDR2 FQGNSA.

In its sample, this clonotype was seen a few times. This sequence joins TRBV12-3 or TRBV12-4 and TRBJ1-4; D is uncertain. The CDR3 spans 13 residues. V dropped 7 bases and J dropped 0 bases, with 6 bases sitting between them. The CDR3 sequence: CASTGTTNEKLFF. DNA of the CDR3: TGTGCCAGCACCGGGACAACTAATGAAAAACTGTTTTTT.

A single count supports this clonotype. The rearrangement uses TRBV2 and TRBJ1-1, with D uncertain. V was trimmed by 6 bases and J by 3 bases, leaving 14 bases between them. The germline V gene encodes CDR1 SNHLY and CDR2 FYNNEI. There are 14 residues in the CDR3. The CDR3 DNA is TGTGCCAGCAGCGATAACTCCCGGTACACTGAAGCTTTCTTT. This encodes CASSDNSRYTEAFF.

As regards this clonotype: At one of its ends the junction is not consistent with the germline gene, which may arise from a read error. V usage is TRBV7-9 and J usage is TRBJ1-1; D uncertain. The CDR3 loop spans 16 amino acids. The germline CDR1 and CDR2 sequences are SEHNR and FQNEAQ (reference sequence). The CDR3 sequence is CASSPMGYGMNAEAFF. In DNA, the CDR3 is TGTGCCAGCAGCCCGATGGGGTACGGAATGAACGCTGAAGCTTTCTTT.

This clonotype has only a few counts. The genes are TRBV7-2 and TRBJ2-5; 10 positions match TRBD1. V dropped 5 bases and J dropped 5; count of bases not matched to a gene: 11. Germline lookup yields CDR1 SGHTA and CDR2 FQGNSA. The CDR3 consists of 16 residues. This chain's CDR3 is CASSRPDRGKRETQYF. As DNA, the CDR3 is TGTGCCAGCAGCCGACCGGACAGGGGGAAAAGGGAGACCCAGTACTTC.

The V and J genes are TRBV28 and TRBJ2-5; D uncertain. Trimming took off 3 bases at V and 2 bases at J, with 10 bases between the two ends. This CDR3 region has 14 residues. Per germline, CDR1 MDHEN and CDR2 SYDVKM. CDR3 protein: CASSFITLQETQYF. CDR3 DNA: TGTGCCAGCAGTTTCATTACCTTGCAAGAGACCCAGTACTTC.

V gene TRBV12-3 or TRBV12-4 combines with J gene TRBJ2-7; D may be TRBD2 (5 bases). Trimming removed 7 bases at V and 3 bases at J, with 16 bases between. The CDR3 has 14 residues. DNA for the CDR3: TGTGCCAGCACCTCAGAGAACCGGGACTACGAGCAGTACTTC. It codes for CASTSENRDYEQYF.

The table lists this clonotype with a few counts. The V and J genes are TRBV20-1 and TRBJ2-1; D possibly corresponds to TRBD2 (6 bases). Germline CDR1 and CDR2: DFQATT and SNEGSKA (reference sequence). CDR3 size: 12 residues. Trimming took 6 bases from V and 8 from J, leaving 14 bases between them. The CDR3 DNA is TGCAGTGCCCCGGTGGGAGGCGATGAGCAGTTCTTC. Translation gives CSAPVGGDEQFF.

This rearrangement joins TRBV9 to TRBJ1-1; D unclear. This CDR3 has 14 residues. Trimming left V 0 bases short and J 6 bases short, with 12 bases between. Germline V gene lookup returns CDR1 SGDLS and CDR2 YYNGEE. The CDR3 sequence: CASSVVPQGSEAFF. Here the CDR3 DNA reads TGTGCCAGCAGCGTAGTTCCCCAAGGATCTGAAGCTTTCTTT.

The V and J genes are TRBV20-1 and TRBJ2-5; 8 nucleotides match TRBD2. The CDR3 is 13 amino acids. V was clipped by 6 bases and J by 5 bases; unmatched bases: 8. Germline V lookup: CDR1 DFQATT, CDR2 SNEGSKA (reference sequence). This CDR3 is CSASWTSQETQYF. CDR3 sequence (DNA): TGCAGTGCCTCCTGGACTAGCCAGGAGACCCAGTACTTC.

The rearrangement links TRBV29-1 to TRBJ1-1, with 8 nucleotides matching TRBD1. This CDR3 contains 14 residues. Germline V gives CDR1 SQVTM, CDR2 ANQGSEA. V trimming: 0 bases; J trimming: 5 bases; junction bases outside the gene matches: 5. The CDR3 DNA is TGCAGCGTTGAAGAGGCAGGGGGCGGAACTGAAGCTTTCTTT. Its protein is CSVEEAGGGTEAFF.

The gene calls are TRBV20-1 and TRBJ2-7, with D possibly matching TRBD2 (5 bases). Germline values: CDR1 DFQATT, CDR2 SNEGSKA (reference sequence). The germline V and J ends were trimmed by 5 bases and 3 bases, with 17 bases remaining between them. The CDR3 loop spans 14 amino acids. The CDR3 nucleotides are TGCAGTGCTGCCCCGGATAGCGTGGACTACGAGCAGTACTTC. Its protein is CSAAPDSVDYEQYF.

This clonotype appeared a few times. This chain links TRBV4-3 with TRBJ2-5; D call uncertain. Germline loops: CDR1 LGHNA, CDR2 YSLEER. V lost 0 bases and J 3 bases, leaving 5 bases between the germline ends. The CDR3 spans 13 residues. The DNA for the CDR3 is TGCGCCAGCAGCCAAGATTGGGAAGAGACCCAGTACTTC. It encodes CASSQDWEETQYF.

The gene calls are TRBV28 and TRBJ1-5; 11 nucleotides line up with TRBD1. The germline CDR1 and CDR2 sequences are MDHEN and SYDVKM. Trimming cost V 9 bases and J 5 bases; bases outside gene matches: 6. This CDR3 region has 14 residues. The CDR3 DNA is TGTGCCAGTACCCGGGACAGGGGGGATCAGCCCCAGCATTTT. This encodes CASTRDRGDQPQHF.

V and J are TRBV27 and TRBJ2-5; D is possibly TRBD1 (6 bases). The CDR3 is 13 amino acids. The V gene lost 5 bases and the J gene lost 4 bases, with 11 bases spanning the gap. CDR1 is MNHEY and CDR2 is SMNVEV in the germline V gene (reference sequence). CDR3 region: CASSPLQGETQYF. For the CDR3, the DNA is TGTGCCAGCAGTCCCCTACAGGGAGAGACCCAGTACTTC.

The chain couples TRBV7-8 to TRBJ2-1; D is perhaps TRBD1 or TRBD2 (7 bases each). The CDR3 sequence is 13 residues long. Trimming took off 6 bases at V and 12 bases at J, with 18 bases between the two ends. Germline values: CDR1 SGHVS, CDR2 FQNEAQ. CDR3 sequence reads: CASSYGRGGRQFF. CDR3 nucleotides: TGTGCCAGCAGTTACGGCAGGGGGGGCAGGCAGTTCTTC.

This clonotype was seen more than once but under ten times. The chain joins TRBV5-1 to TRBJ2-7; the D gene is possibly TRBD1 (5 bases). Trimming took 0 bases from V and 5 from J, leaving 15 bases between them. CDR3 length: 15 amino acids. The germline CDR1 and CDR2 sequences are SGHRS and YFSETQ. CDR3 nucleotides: TGCGCCAGCAGCTTGGCACCCCAGGGAACCAACGAGCAGTACTTC. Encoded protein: CASSLAPQGTNEQYF. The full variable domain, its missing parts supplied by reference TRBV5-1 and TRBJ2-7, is KAGVTQTPRYLIKTRGQQVTLSCSPISGHRSVSWYQQTPGQGLQFLFEYFSETQRNKGNFPGRFSGRQFSNSRSEMNVSTLELGDSALYLCASSLAPQGTNEQYFGPGTRLTVT.

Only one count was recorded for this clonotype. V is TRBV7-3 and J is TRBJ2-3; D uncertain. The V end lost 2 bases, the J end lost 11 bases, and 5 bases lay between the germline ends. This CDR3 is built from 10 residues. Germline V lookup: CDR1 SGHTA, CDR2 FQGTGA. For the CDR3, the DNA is TGTGCCAGCAGCTTAGTAGGGCAGTATTTT. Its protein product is CASSLVGQYF.

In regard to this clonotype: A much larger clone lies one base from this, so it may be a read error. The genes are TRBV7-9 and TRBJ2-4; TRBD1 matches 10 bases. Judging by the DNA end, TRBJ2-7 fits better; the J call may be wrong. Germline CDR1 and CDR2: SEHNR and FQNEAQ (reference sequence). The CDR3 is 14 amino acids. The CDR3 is CASSSRDRGHEQYF. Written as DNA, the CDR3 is TGTGCCAGCAGCTCTAGGGACAGGGGCCACGAGCAGTACTTC.